These 18 T cell receptor beta chains share one sample of origin, sequenced in a study of shared clonotypes between healthy human individuals. Generated by immunoSEQ multiplex PCR, the TCRdb table keeps only in-frame clones and is missing some. The repertoire includes some 790,000 clones, approximately 77% of them detected once, and around 1.8% sits in the top ten. The sample consisted of memory CD4+ T cells sorted from blood. Subset indicated: CD45RA-negative fraction. The receptors were gathered from a woman aged 25 to 39 in good health.

This chain joins TRBV7-2 and TRBJ1-5; unclear D gene. Germline CDR1 SGHTA, CDR2 FQGNSA. This CDR3 comprises 15 residues. V lost 7 bases to trimming and J lost 4 bases, with 17 bases between them. In DNA, the CDR3 is TGTGCCAGCAACATGGGGATAATGAGGAATCAGCCCCAGCATTTT. Translating gives CASNMGIMRNQPQHF. The variable domain in full, with the rest retrieved from reference TRBV7-2 and TRBJ1-5, is GAGVSQSPSNKVTEKGKDVELRCDPISGHTALYWYRQSLGQGLEFLIYFQGNSAPDKSGLPSDRFSAERTGGSVSTLTIQRTQQEDSAVYLCASNMGIMRNQPQHFGDGTRLSIL.

This sequence joins TRBV18 and TRBJ1-1; the D gene is possibly TRBD1 (5 bases). Germline CDR1 is KGHSH and CDR2 is LQKENI. The CDR3 contains 14 residues. Trimming took 5 bases from V and 1 from J, leaving 11 bases between them. For the CDR3, the DNA is TGTGCCAGCTCAACACGGGGGGGGAACACTGAAGCTTTCTTT. It codes for CASSTRGGNTEAFF.

The V gene is TRBV18, the J gene TRBJ2-7; D gene ambiguous. The CDR3 spans 14 residues. The germline V gene encodes CDR1 KGHSH and CDR2 LQKENI. The germline V and J ends were trimmed by 1 base and 2 bases, with 9 bases remaining between them. CDR3 sequence (DNA): TGTGCCAGCTCACCACGGTCTCTAGCCTACGAGCAGTACTTC. Translating gives CASSPRSLAYEQYF.

V is TRBV27 and J is TRBJ1-1; 7 nucleotides agree with TRBD1. The CDR3 runs to 12 residues. Germline V gene sequence: CDR1 MNHEY, CDR2 SMNVEV (reference sequence). The trim removed 5 bases at V and 6 bases at J, leaving 3 bases unmatched. The CDR3 protein is CASSLRGSEAFF. In nucleotides, the CDR3 is TGTGCCAGCAGTCTCAGGGGGTCTGAAGCTTTCTTT.

This chain uses TRBV5-4 with TRBJ2-2; D unclear. The CDR3 runs 15 residues. Trimming took off 5 bases at V and 4 bases at J, with 15 bases between the two ends. Germline V gene sequence: CDR1 SGHNT, CDR2 YYREEE (reference sequence). The CDR3: CASSSLGRSTGELFF. The DNA for the CDR3 is TGTGCCAGCAGTTCTTTAGGTCGGAGCACCGGGGAGCTGTTTTTT.

The chain joins TRBV9 to TRBJ2-3, with 7 bases identical to TRBD2. The CDR3 loop spans 16 amino acids. Germline V lookup: CDR1 SGDLS, CDR2 YYNGEE. Trimming removed 4 bases from V and 0 bases from J; junction bases left unmatched: 8. CDR3 nucleotides: TGTGCCAGCAGCCGCGGGGGTAGCACTAGCACAGATACGCAGTATTTT. Protein product: CASSRGGSTSTDTQYF.

This sequence joins TRBV27 and TRBJ1-3, with D hard to call. The CDR3 runs to 17 residues. Trimming removed 4 bases at V and 4 bases at J, with 20 bases between. The V gene's germline CDR1 is MNHEY and CDR2 SMNVEV (reference sequence). The CDR3 coding sequence is TGTGCCAGCAGTTACCTTCCTCCCGCAGAGCTCGGAAACACCATATATTTT. It yields the protein CASSYLPPAELGNTIYF.

The chain couples TRBV25-1 to TRBJ2-7, with D perhaps matching TRBD2 (5 bases). Looked up from germline, CDR1 is MGHDK and CDR2 is SYGVNS. Trimming stripped 1 base from V and 0 bases from J, with 10 bases between. The CDR3 runs to 15 residues. The CDR3 spells CASSESRGSSYEQYF. CDR3 coding DNA: TGTGCCAGCAGTGAATCCCGTGGGAGCTCCTACGAGCAGTACTTC.

The chain recombines TRBV5-1 with TRBJ2-7; 9 nucleotides line up with TRBD2. The CDR3 runs 15 residues. CDR1 and CDR2 (germline): SGHRS, YFSETQ. V was pared by 1 base and J by 3 bases, with 5 bases of the junction left unmatched. CDR3 region: CASSLKVAGDYEQYF. In DNA, the CDR3 is TGCGCCAGCAGCTTGAAGGTAGCGGGAGACTACGAGCAGTACTTC.

The chain joins TRBV20-1 to TRBJ2-2; D is ambiguous. There are 11 residues in the CDR3. With 1 base removed from V and 7 bases from J, the gap between germline ends came to 4 bases. Germline CDR1 is DFQATT and CDR2 is SNEGSKA (reference sequence). DNA for the CDR3: TGCAGTGCTAGAGCTGGCGGGGAGCTGTTTTTT. This sequence encodes CSARAGGELFF.

The J gene is TRBJ2-3, the V gene TRBV5-6, with 9 positions matching TRBD1. The CDR3 runs 17 residues. From germline, CDR1 is SGHDT and CDR2 YYEEEE. The ends lost 4 bases at V and 4 bases at J; junction bases unmatched: 13. CDR3 DNA: TGTGCCAGCAGCGCTCTGGCGGGACAGGGTAGGGCAGATACGCAGTATTTT. Its translation is CASSALAGQGRADTQYF.

The chain links TRBV6-1 to TRBJ1-3; tentatively, D is TRBD1 (5 bases). CDR1 MNHNS and CDR2 SASEGT come from the germline V gene. Between the trimmed V and J ends, which lost 4 bases and 0 bases, there was a span of 10 bases. There are 15 residues in the CDR3. The CDR3 loop is CASSVGPPSGNTIYF. The CDR3 bases are TGTGCCAGCAGTGTGGGGCCCCCCTCTGGAAACACCATATATTTT.

This clone was recorded a few times. This sequence joins TRBV6-6 and TRBJ1-1; D ambiguous. Looked up from germline, CDR1 is MNHNY and CDR2 is SVGAGI (reference sequence). The CDR3 is 11 amino acids. Trimming took off 8 bases at V and 6 bases at J, with 10 bases between the two ends. The CDR3 loop reads CASVTVSEAFF. In nucleotides, the CDR3 is TGTGCCAGCGTAACGGTGTCTGAAGCTTTCTTT.

As regards this clone: A read error may account for a junction end that differs from germline. The rearrangement joins TRBV27 to TRBJ1-3, with 10 bases that match TRBD1. In germline, CDR1 is MNHEY, CDR2 SMNVEV (reference sequence). The CDR3 covers 12 residues. The CDR3 coding sequence is TGTGCCAGCAGTTTATCCGGACAGGGGGATTTATTT. Translating gives CASSLSGQGDLF.

The chain has TRBV5-1 and TRBJ1-1, with no clear D. Between the trimmed V and J ends, which lost 1 base and 3 bases, there was a span of 4 bases. Germline V CDR1 and CDR2: SGHRS, YFSETQ. This CDR3 comprises 12 residues. The CDR3 protein is CASSLIHTEAFF. The CDR3 coding sequence is TGCGCCAGCAGCTTGATTCACACTGAAGCTTTCTTT.

As for this clone: Different DNA sequences within this sample yield the same CDR3. The chain recombines TRBV5-1 with TRBJ1-3; D gene uncertain. V lost 4 bases and J 0 bases, leaving 8 bases between the germline ends. There are 14 residues in the CDR3. Per germline, CDR1 SGHRS and CDR2 YFSETQ. The CDR3 spells CASSVGTSGNTIYF. As DNA, the CDR3 is TGCGCCAGCAGCGTTGGTACCTCTGGAAACACCATATATTTT. The full variable domain, completed using reference TRBV5-1 and TRBJ1-3, is KAGVTQTPRYLIKTRGQQVTLSCSPISGHRSVSWYQQTPGQGLQFLFEYFSETQRNKGNFPGRFSGRQFSNSRSEMNVSTLELGDSALYLCASSVGTSGNTIYFGEGSWLTVV.

The V call is TRBV2, the J call TRBJ2-7, with 9 bases that match TRBD1. The V gene end was trimmed by 6 bases and the J gene end by 4 bases; junction bases not matched to a gene: 7. Germline V lookup: CDR1 SNHLY, CDR2 FYNNEI. This CDR3 spans 14 amino acids. The CDR3 DNA sequence: TGTGCCAGCAGCGCCCGGACAGGGGCTTACGAGCAGTACTTC. Protein product: CASSARTGAYEQYF.

V is TRBV2 and J is TRBJ2-3; maybe TRBD1 (6 bases). V shed 6 bases and J shed 3 bases, with 13 bases lying between them. CDR1 is SNHLY and CDR2 is FYNNEI in the germline V gene. The CDR3 totals 14 residues. CDR3 in amino acids: CASRTQGTTDTQYF. The CDR3, as DNA: TGTGCCAGCAGGACACAAGGGACAACAGATACGCAGTATTTT.